Listed here are 6 T cell receptor beta chains from one sample, sequenced in a study of shared clonotypes between healthy human individuals. Generated by immunoSEQ multiplex PCR, the TCRdb table keeps only in-frame clones and is missing some. The table records approximately 2.5 million clones, just over 90% of them present only once. The sequencing input was naive CD4+ T cells sorted from blood. Subset denoted: CD45RA+ positively selected. The receptors originated from a man aged 18 to 29 in good health.

As for this clone: Other DNA sequences from this sample encode an identical CDR3 as well. The chain is built from TRBV7-9 and TRBJ2-2; TRBD1 might be the D (5 bases). CDR1 and CDR2 (germline): SEHNR, FQNEAQ (reference sequence). This CDR3 is 14 amino acids long. V was trimmed by 1 base and J by 3 bases, leaving 6 bases between them. This CDR3 is CASSLGGYTGELFF. In DNA, the CDR3 is TGTGCCAGCAGCTTAGGGGGCTACACCGGGGAGCTGTTTTTT.

This chain connects TRBV7-2 to TRBJ2-3; D not resolved. V dropped 6 bases and J dropped 3 bases, with 4 bases sitting between them. Germline V gene lookup returns CDR1 SGHTA and CDR2 FQGNSA. The CDR3 length is 11 residues. Here the CDR3 DNA reads TGTGCCAGCAGTGATACAGATACGCAGTATTTT. This translates into CASSDTDTQYF.

The rearrangement uses TRBV5-1 and TRBJ2-3; a weak D match, TRBD2 (5 bases). V was cut by 1 base and J by 4 bases, with 13 bases left in between. The CDR3 runs to 15 residues. Looked up from germline, CDR1 is SGHRS and CDR2 is YFSETQ. CDR3 amino acids: CASSLRRAIADTQYF. In DNA, the CDR3 is TGCGCCAGCAGCTTGAGGCGGGCAATAGCAGATACGCAGTATTTT.

CDR3 nucleotide sequence: TGCGCCAGCAGCATGGGGTCGAGTTCACCCCTCCACTTT. Its protein product is CASSMGSSSPLHF. The V call is TRBV5-1, the J call TRBJ1-6; D remains unclear. The V end lost 4 bases, the J end lost 9 bases, and 11 bases lay between the germline ends. Germline CDR1 is SGHRS and CDR2 is YFSETQ. CDR3 size: 13 residues.

V gene TRBV28 combines with J gene TRBJ1-1; no clear D gene. This CDR3 comprises 12 residues. CDR1 and CDR2 from the germline V gene are MDHEN and SYDVKM. Trimming cost V 6 bases and J 5 bases, with 10 bases left between them. Written as DNA, the CDR3 is TGTGCCAGCAGATCCGTAGGGACTGAAGCTTTCTTT. Its translation is CASRSVGTEAFF.

The V and J genes are TRBV11-3 and TRBJ2-5, with TRBD2 matching 12 bases. The V gene's germline CDR1 is SGHNT and CDR2 YENEEA. V shed 5 bases and J 5 bases; nucleotides not matched to a gene: 6. The CDR3 runs 15 residues. The CDR3 sequence is CASSARLAGDETQYF. The CDR3 region has the DNA TGTGCCAGCAGCGCGCGACTAGCGGGAGATGAGACCCAGTACTTC.